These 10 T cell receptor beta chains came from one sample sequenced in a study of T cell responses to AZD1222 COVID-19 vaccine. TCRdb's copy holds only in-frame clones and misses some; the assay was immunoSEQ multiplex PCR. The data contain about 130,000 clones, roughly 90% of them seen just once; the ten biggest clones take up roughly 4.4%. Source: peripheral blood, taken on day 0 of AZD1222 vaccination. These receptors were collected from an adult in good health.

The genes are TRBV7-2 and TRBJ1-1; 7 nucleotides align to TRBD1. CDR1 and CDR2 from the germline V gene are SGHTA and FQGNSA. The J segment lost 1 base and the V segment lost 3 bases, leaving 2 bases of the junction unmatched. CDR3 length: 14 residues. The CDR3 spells CASSFRQGNTEAFF. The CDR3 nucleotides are TGTGCCAGCAGCTTTCGACAGGGGAACACTGAAGCTTTCTTT. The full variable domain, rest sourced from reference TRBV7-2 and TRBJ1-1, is GAGVSQSPSNKVTEKGKDVELRCDPISGHTALYWYRQSLGQGLEFLIYFQGNSAPDKSGLPSDRFSAERTGGSVSTLTIQRTQQEDSAVYLCASSFRQGNTEAFFGQGTRLTVV.

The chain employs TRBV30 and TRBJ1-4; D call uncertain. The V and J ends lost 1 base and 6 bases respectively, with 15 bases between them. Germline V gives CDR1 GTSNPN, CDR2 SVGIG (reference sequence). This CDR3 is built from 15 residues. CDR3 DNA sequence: TGTGCCTGGAGTGCCTTATCCGGCGGGTATGAAAAACTGTTTTTT. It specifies CAWSALSGGYEKLFF.

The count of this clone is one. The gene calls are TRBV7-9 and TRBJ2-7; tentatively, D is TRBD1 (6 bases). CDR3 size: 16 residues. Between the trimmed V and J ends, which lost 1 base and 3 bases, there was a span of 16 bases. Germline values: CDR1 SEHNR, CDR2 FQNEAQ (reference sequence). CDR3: CASSLDSPGHFYEQYF. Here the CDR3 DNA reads TGTGCCAGCAGCTTAGACAGCCCGGGACACTTCTACGAGCAGTACTTC.

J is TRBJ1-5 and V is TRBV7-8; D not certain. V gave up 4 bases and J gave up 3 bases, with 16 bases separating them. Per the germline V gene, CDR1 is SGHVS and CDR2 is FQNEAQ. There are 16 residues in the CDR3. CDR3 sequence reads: CASSSRQDWANQPQHF. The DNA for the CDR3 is TGTGCCAGCAGCTCACGGCAGGATTGGGCCAATCAGCCCCAGCATTTT.

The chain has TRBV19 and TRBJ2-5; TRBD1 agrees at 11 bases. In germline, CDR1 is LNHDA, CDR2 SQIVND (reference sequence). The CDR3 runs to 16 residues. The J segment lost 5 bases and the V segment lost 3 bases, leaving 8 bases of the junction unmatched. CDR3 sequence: CASSIFGTGGVETQYF. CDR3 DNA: TGTGCCAGTAGTATTTTTGGGACAGGGGGTGTGGAGACCCAGTACTTC.

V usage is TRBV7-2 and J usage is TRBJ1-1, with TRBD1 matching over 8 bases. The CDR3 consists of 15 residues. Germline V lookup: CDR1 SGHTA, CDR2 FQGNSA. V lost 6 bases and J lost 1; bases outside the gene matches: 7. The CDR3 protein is CASSPQGGRNTEAFF. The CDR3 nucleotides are TGTGCCAGCAGTCCACAGGGGGGCAGGAACACTGAAGCTTTCTTT.

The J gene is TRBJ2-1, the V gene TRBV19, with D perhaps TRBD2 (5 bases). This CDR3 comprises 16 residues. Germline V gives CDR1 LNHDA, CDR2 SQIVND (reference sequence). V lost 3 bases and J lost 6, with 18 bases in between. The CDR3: CASSIGSGLYSNEQFF. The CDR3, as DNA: TGTGCCAGTAGTATTGGATCCGGACTCTACTCCAATGAGCAGTTCTTC. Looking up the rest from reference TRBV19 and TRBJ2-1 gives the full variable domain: DGGITQSPKYLFRKEGQNVTLSCEQNLNHDAMYWYRQDPGQGLRLIYYSQIVNDFQKGDIAEGYSVSREKKESFPLTVTSAQKNPTAFYLCASSIGSGLYSNEQFFGPGTRLTVL.

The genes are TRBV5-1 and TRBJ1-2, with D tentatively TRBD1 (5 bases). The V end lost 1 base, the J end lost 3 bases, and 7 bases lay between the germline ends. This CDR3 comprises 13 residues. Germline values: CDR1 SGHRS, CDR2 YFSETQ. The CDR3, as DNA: TGCGCCAGCAGCTTGAGCAGGGACTATGGCTACACCTTC. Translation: CASSLSRDYGYTF.

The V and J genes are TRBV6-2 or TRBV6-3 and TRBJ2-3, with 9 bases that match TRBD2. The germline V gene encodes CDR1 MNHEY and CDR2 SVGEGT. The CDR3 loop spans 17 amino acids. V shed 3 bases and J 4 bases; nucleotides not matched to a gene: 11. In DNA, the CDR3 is TGTGCCAGCAGTTATATCGGGCGGGAGGGCTTCCCAGATACGCAGTATTTT. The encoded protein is CASSYIGREGFPDTQYF.

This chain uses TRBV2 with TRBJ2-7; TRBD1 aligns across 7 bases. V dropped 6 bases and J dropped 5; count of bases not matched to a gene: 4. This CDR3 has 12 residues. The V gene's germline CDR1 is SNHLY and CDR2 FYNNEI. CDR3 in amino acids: CASSEQGHEQYF. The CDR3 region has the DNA TGTGCCAGCAGCGAACAGGGGCACGAGCAGTACTTC.